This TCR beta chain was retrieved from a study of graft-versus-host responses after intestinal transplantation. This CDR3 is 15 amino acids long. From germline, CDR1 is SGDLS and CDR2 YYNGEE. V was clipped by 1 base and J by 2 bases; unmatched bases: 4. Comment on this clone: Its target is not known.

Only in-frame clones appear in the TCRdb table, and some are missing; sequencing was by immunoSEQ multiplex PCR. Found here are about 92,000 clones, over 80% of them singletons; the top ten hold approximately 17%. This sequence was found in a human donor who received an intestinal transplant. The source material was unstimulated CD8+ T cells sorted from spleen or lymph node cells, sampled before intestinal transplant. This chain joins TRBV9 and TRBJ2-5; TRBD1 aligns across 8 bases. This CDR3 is CASSVQGAPQETQYF. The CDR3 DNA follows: TGTGCCAGCAGCGTACAGGGGGCGCCTCAAGAGACCCAGTACTTC.